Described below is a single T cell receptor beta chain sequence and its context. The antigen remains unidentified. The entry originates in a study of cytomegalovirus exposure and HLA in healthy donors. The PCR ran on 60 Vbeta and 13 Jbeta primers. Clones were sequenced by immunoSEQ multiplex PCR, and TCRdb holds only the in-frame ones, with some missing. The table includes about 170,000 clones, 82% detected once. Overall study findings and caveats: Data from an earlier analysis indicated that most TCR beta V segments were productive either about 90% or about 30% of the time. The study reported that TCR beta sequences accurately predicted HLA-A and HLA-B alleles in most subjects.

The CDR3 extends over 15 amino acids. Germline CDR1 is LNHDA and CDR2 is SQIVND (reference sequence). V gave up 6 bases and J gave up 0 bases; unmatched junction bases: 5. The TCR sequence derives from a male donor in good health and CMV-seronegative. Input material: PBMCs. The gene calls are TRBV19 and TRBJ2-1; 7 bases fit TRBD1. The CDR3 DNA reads TGTGCCAGTAGAATGGACAGGAGCTCCTACAATGAGCAGTTCTTC. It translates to CASRMDRSSYNEQFF. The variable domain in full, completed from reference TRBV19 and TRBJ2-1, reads DGGITQSPKYLFRKEGQNVTLSCEQNLNHDAMYWYRQDPGQGLRLIYYSQIVNDFQKGDIAEGYSVSREKKESFPLTVTSAQKNPTAFYLCASRMDRSSYNEQFFGPGTRLTVL.